Listed below are T cell receptor beta chains from one sample, sequenced in a study of T-cell reconstitution after alpha-beta-depleted transplantation in children. TCRdb ran MiXCR on the PCR reads and lists one entry per CDR3 protein. The sample lists some 81,000 distinct CDR3 sequences, around 14% occurring once. The source was PBMCs, mostly from graft donor cells, collected 180 days after TCRalphabeta/CD19-depleted stem cell transplant. These TCRs come from a male patient between 2 and 15 years old who had a stem cell transplant for acute lymphoblastic leukemia, so the T cells may come from the graft donor. Both conserved end residues are part of each CDR3. D genes are given only for firm matches. The size entry is marked missing in some rows and otherwise reads once, few, many or a size class.

abundance,j_gene,d_gene,v_gene,len,CDR3aa,CDR3nt
few,TRBJ2-7,TRBD1,TRBV10-3,13,CAAGRTGSYEQYF,TGTGCCGCCGGGCGGACAGGATCCTACGAGCAGTACTTC
few,TRBJ1-5,.,TRBV5-1,16,CASSLGRGLSNQPQHF,TGCGCCAGCAGCTTGGGTCGGGGACTTAGCAATCAGCCCCAGCATTTT
.,TRBJ2-7,TRBD1,TRBV5-1,16,CASSARQGAHSYEQYF,TGCGCCAGCAGCGCCCGACAGGGGGCCCACTCCTACGAGCAGTACTTC
few,TRBJ2-2,.,TRBV29-1,13,CSVGQVEGGELFF,TGCAGCGTTGGACAGGTTGAAGGCGGGGAGCTGTTTTTT
.,TRBJ2-5,.,TRBV7-2,14,CASSPPGQQETQYF,TGTGCCAGCAGCCCCCCAGGACAGCAAGAGACCCAGTACTTC
few,TRBJ1-3,.,TRBV5-1,12,CASSLPGNTIYF,TGCGCCAGCAGCCTCCCTGGAAACACCATATATTTT
few,TRBJ1-2,.,TRBV5-4,12,CASSFQGRGYTF,TGTGCCAGCAGCTTCCAGGGTCGGGGCTACACCTTC
few,TRBJ2-3,.,TRBV7-9,16,CASSPPYGSSTDTQYF,TGTGCCAGCAGCCCGCCGTACGGCTCTAGCACAGATACGCAGTATTTT
.,TRBJ1-4,.,TRBV9,14,CASSTQGGSEKLFF,TGTGCCAGCAGCACGCAGGGAGGGAGTGAAAAACTGTTTTTT
few,TRBJ2-7,.,TRBV9,14,CASSVGQARNEQYF,TGTGCCAGCAGCGTCGGTCAGGCGAGAAACGAGCAGTACTTC
.,TRBJ2-1,TRBD2,TRBV13,17,CASSHGLAGELGNEQFF,TGTGCCAGCAGCCACGGACTAGCGGGAGAACTGGGGAATGAGCAGTTCTTC
few,TRBJ1-5,TRBD1,TRBV27,15,CASSLFPTGKQPQHF,TGTGCCAGCAGTTTATTCCCGACAGGGAAGCAGCCCCAGCATTTT
many,TRBJ1-3,TRBD1,TRBV7-9,13,CASSLGQGDTIYF,TGTGCCAGCAGCCTTGGACAGGGTGACACCATATATTTT
few,TRBJ2-2,.,TRBV29-1,14,CSAETTGNTGELFF,TGCAGCGCCGAAACTACGGGAAACACCGGGGAGCTGTTTTTT
many,TRBJ2-7,TRBD2,TRBV20-1,15,CSAPNQRGSSYEQYF,TGCAGTGCTCCGAACCAGCGGGGGAGCTCCTACGAGCAGTACTTC
few,TRBJ1-2,.,TRBV5-6,15,CASSWPAGGNYGYTF,TGTGCCAGCAGCTGGCCCGCGGGGGGGAACTATGGCTACACCTTC
few,TRBJ1-6,.,TRBV27,12,CASSWAQGALHF,TGTGCCAGCAGTTGGGCCCAGGGAGCCCTCCACTTT
few,TRBJ2-4,TRBD2,TRBV4-1,16,CASSSVGLAEKNIQYF,TGCGCCAGCAGCTCGGTGGGTCTAGCGGAGAAAAACATTCAGTACTTC
.,TRBJ2-7,TRBD2,TRBV3-1,15,CASSPGLAAPYEQYF,TGTGCCAGCAGCCCCGGACTAGCGGCCCCCTACGAGCAGTACTTC
few,TRBJ2-5,.,TRBV15,15,CATSRDQHPQETQYF,TGTGCCACCAGCAGAGATCAGCACCCTCAAGAGACCCAGTACTTC
.,TRBJ2-4,.,TRBV12-3/TRBV12-4,17,CASSPHGTYLAKNIQYF,TGTGCCAGCAGCCCACATGGGACTTACTTAGCCAAAAACATTCAGTACTTC
few,TRBJ1-2,.,TRBV12-3/TRBV12-4,13,CASSSRALYGYTF,TGTGCCAGCAGTTCCAGGGCACTCTATGGCTACACCTTC
.,TRBJ2-1,.,TRBV7-9,12,CASSSRLRQQFF,TGTGCCAGCAGCTCCAGACTGAGGCAGCAGTTCTTC
.,TRBJ2-7,TRBD2,TRBV28,15,CASSSSSGGAYEQYF,TGTGCCAGCAGTTCTTCTAGCGGGGGGGCCTATGAGCAGTACTTC
.,TRBJ2-7,TRBD1,TRBV6-2/TRBV6-3,18,CASSLRISRDRTPYEQYF,TGTGCCAGCAGTCTCCGCATATCCCGGGACAGGACTCCCTACGAGCAGTACTTC
.,TRBJ2-1,TRBD2,TRBV6-2/TRBV6-3,15,CASSLLAGRYNEQFF,TGTGCCAGCAGCCTTCTAGCGGGCCGCTACAATGAGCAGTTCTTC
few,TRBJ2-7,TRBD1,TRBV27,15,CASSRAGTGLYEQYF,TGTGCCAGCAGCCGGGCCGGGACAGGGCTTTACGAGCAGTACTTC
many,TRBJ2-1,TRBD2,TRBV7-2,16,CASSPWRGGSYNEQFF,TGTGCCAGCAGCCCGTGGCGGGGGGGCTCCTACAATGAGCAGTTCTTC
.,TRBJ2-3,.,TRBV24-1,18,CATSDRRPGPLGRDTQYF,TGTGCCACCAGTGACCGCCGACCGGGCCCCCTAGGAAGAGATACGCAGTATTTT
few,TRBJ2-4,.,TRBV20-1,14,CSAAEALAKNIQYF,TGCAGTGCTGCCGAAGCATTAGCCAAAAACATTCAGTACTTC
.,TRBJ2-5,TRBD2,TRBV20-1,15,CSAEATSGSGETQYF,TGCAGTGCCGAGGCGACTAGCGGGAGTGGAGAGACCCAGTACTTC
.,TRBJ1-1,.,TRBV5-1,14,CASRPGNFPTEAFF,TGCGCCAGCAGACCAGGGAACTTCCCCACTGAAGCTTTCTTT
few,TRBJ2-7,TRBD1,TRBV5-6,15,CASSLRTGVFYEQYF,TGTGCCAGCAGCTTGAGGACAGGGGTCTTCTACGAGCAGTACTTC
many,TRBJ2-1,TRBD2,TRBV6-2/TRBV6-3,19,CASSLRRTSALSSYNEQFF,TGTGCCAGCAGCCTCAGGAGGACTAGCGCCTTAAGCTCCTACAATGAGCAGTTCTTC
.,TRBJ1-1,.,TRBV5-1,14,CASGIDNENTEAFF,TGCGCCAGCGGCATAGATAACGAGAACACTGAAGCTTTCTTT
few,TRBJ2-5,.,TRBV20-1,16,CSASGDGAKGWETQYF,TGCAGTGCTAGCGGGGATGGGGCAAAGGGATGGGAGACCCAGTACTTC
.,TRBJ1-5,.,TRBV18,14,CASSPNYGNQPQHF,TGTGCCAGCTCACCGAATTACGGCAATCAGCCCCAGCATTTT
.,TRBJ2-2,.,TRBV20-1,14,CSASGQSNTGELFF,TGCAGTGCTAGCGGACAGTCGAACACCGGGGAGCTGTTTTTT
.,TRBJ2-7,TRBD2,TRBV20-1,15,CSARGTSFPSYEQYF,TGCAGTGCTAGAGGGACTAGCTTCCCCTCCTACGAGCAGTACTTC
.,TRBJ1-5,.,TRBV5-8,13,CASSLAGEQPQHF,TGTGCCAGCAGCTTGGCGGGGGAGCAGCCCCAGCATTTT